The following is a TCR beta chain sequence with its context. The sample originates from a study of cytomegalovirus exposure and HLA in healthy donors. In germline, CDR1 is SGHVS, CDR2 FNYEAQ. This CDR3 comprises 15 residues. PCR used 60 Vbeta primers and 13 Jbeta primers. Sequenced by immunoSEQ multiplex PCR; TCRdb stores in-frame clones only, minus some. The data contain 90,000 to 120,000 clones, around three quarters of them singletons. V usage is TRBV7-6 and J usage is TRBJ1-3; D not resolved. The receptor's source is a male donor in good health and CMV-seronegative. Specimen: PBMCs. The CDR3 coding sequence is TGTCCCACCCCCTCCGTCCTCCTCTCTGGAAACACCATATATTTT. Translated: CPTPSVLLSGNTIYF.